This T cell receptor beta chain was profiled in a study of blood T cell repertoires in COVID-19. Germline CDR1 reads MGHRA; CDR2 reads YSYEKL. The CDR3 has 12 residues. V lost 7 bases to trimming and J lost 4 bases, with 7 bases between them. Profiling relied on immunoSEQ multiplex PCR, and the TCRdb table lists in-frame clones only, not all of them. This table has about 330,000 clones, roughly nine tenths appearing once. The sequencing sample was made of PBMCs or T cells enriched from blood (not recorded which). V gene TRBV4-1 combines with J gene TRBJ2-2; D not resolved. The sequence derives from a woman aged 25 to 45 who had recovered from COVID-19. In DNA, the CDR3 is TGCGCCAGCAAGCCACCCACCGGGGAGCTGTTTTTT. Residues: CASKPPTGELFF.